This record looks at one T cell receptor beta chain sequence and its context. The protocol was immunoSEQ multiplex PCR, while the TCRdb copy is restricted to in-frame clones and leaves out a portion. The sample comprises around 240,000 clones, almost 85% of which are singletons, and 1.9% rests with the top ten. This sample is drawn from a study of blood T cell repertoires in COVID-19. Trimming took 7 bases from V and 10 from J, leaving 13 bases between them. The CDR3 runs 11 residues. The clonotype comes from a woman of 80 years or more with acute or convalescent COVID-19. The rearrangement uses TRBV12-3 or TRBV12-4 and TRBJ1-1, with D hard to call. The source material was peripheral blood. As DNA, the CDR3 is TGTGCCAGCATGGCGGGAATGATAGCTTTCTTT. It codes for CASMAGMIAFF.